The rows below give T cell receptor beta chains drawn from one sample of a study of beta chain features in type 1 diabetes. Clones were read by immunoSEQ multiplex PCR, and TCRdb kept only the in-frame ones, dropping some. The sample lists roughly 340,000 clones, roughly 12% occurring once. The specimen was naive CD4+ T cells from blood. These receptors all come from a woman between 18 and 29 years old with type 1 diabetes. Both conserved end residues are part of each CDR3. D genes are given only for firm matches. For some rows the clone size is stated as once, few or many, or as a class when expanded; others skip it.

j_gene	d_gene	v_gene	abundance	CDR3aa	CDR3nt
TRBJ2-1	TRBD2	TRBV11-2	.	CASSTYRLAGDHGQFF	TGTGCCAGCAGCACTTATAGACTAGCGGGGGACCATGGGCAGTTCTTC
TRBJ2-7	TRBD2	TRBV7-9	few	CASRSSGSHEQYF	TGTGCCAGTAGATCGAGCGGGAGCCACGAGCAGTACTTC
TRBJ2-5	.	TRBV7-2	few	CASSLRGETQYF	TGTGCCAGCAGTCTTCGGGGAGAGACCCAGTACTTC
TRBJ2-7	.	TRBV28	.	CASSYVRDPNYEQYF	TGTGCCAGCAGTTACGTCCGGGATCCAAATTACGAGCAGTACTTC
TRBJ2-5	TRBD2	TRBV7-9	few	CASSSRGGETQYF	TGTGCCAGCAGCTCCCGGGGGGGAGAGACCCAGTACTTC
TRBJ2-1	.	TRBV5-4	.	CASSFITYNEQFF	TGTGCCAGCAGCTTTATTACCTACAATGAGCAGTTCTTC
TRBJ2-3	.	TRBV4-3	.	CASSQVGGADTQYF	TGCGCCAGCAGCCAAGTAGGCGGGGCAGATACGCAGTATTTT
TRBJ2-7	TRBD2	TRBV28	.	CASSIGTSGSYEQYF	TGTGCCAGCAGTATCGGGACTAGCGGGAGCTACGAGCAGTACTTC
TRBJ1-1	TRBD1	TRBV30	few	CAWSVGTGGSEAFF	TGTGCCTGGAGTGTGGGGACAGGGGGTTCCGAAGCTTTCTTT
TRBJ1-5	.	TRBV7-2	.	CASTRGNQPQHF	TGTGCCAGCACTCGGGGGAATCAGCCCCAGCATTTT
TRBJ1-1	.	TRBV10-3	.	CATEGNTEAFF	TGTGCCACCGAGGGGAACACTGAAGCTTTCTTT
TRBJ1-1	.	TRBV21-1	few	CASSKGLGALNTEAFF	TGTGCCAGCAGCAAAGGGTTGGGAGCTTTGAACACTGAAGCTTTCTTT
TRBJ2-3	.	TRBV19	.	CASSATLSTDTQYF	TGTGCCAGTAGTGCGACTCTCTCCACAGATACGCAGTATTTT
TRBJ1-5	.	TRBV6-1	few	CASRDSNQPQHF	TGTGCCAGCCGAGATAGCAATCAGCCCCAGCATTTT
TRBJ2-1	.	TRBV27	few	CASSGRVMNEQFF	TGTGCCAGCAGTGGGCGGGTGATGAATGAGCAGTTCTTC
TRBJ2-2	TRBD2	TRBV5-4	.	CASSPRGVNTGELFF	TGTGCCAGCAGCCCTCGGGGGGTAAACACCGGGGAGCTGTTTTTT
TRBJ2-1	.	TRBV5-6	.	CASSQGGSSYNEQFF	TGTGCCAGCAGCCAGGGCGGCAGCTCCTACAATGAGCAGTTCTTC
TRBJ2-7	TRBD1	TRBV5-1	few	CASINRDRLYEQYF	TGCGCCAGCATAAATCGGGACAGGCTCTACGAGCAGTACTTC
TRBJ2-6	.	TRBV25-1	.	CASGHTGANVLTF	TGTGCCAGCGGCCACACTGGGGCCAACGTCCTGACTTTC
TRBJ2-6	.	TRBV13	.	CATFTAGKGNVLTF	TGTGCCACCTTTACGGCGGGTAAGGGCAACGTCCTGACTTTC
TRBJ1-2	TRBD1	TRBV4-3	.	CASSPATGWRGGYTF	TGCGCCAGCAGCCCAGCGACAGGGTGGCGGGGAGGCTACACCTTC
TRBJ1-2	.	TRBV7-9	few	CASSLEGTGANYGYTF	TGTGCCAGCAGCCTAGAGGGAACAGGAGCTAACTATGGCTACACCTTC
TRBJ2-3	.	TRBV15	few	CATSRGRADTQYF	TGTGCCACCAGCAGAGGGCGGGCAGATACGCAGTATTTT
TRBJ2-1	.	TRBV6-5	few	CASSYGRGIGNEQFF	TGTGCCAGCAGTTACGGACGCGGGATTGGCAATGAGCAGTTCTTC
TRBJ2-7	.	TRBV19	few	CASSIGLTYEQYF	TGTGCCAGTAGTATTGGGCTGACCTACGAGCAGTACTTC
TRBJ2-7	.	TRBV4-3	.	CASSPAVTYEQYF	TGCGCCAGCAGCCCGGCGGTAACCTACGAGCAGTACTTC
TRBJ2-7	.	TRBV19	few	CASSSGLISYEQYF	TGTGCCAGTAGTAGTGGTCTAATATCCTACGAGCAGTACTTC
TRBJ2-7	.	TRBV14	few	CASSPARFEQYF	TGTGCCAGCAGCCCCGCCCGGTTTGAGCAGTACTTC
TRBJ1-1	.	TRBV7-9	.	CASSPGDTHTEAFF	TGTGCCAGCAGCCCAGGGGACACCCACACTGAAGCTTTCTTT
TRBJ2-1	TRBD2	TRBV4-3	.	CASSQGSSGVDNEQFF	TGCGCCAGCAGCCAAGGGTCTAGCGGGGTGGACAATGAGCAGTTCTTC
TRBJ1-1	.	TRBV4-3	.	CASSQEIRDTEAFF	TGCGCCAGCAGCCAAGAGATCAGGGACACTGAAGCTTTCTTT
TRBJ2-7	TRBD2	TRBV4-2	.	CASSQDFSGRAHEQYF	TGTGCCAGCAGCCAAGATTTCAGCGGGAGGGCCCACGAGCAGTACTTC
TRBJ1-1	.	TRBV7-9	few	CASQTMDRNTEAFF	TGTGCCAGCCAGACTATGGACAGGAACACTGAAGCTTTCTTT
TRBJ2-7	.	TRBV15	.	CATSRDSGIYEQYF	TGTGCCACCAGCAGAGATTCGGGGATTTACGAGCAGTACTTC
TRBJ2-5	.	TRBV4-1	.	CASSQGSSQETQYF	TGCGCCAGCAGCCAAGGGTCCAGCCAAGAGACCCAGTACTTC
TRBJ2-1	TRBD1	TRBV9	few	CASSVGTLRGFYNEQFF	TGTGCCAGCAGTGTAGGAACTCTCAGGGGGTTCTACAATGAGCAGTTCTTC
TRBJ1-5	TRBD1	TRBV19	.	CATTGGNQPQHF	TGTGCCACAACAGGGGGCAATCAGCCCCAGCATTTT
TRBJ1-1	.	TRBV30	few	CAWISPDRSRTEAFF	TGTGCCTGGATAAGCCCGGATAGGAGTAGAACTGAAGCTTTCTTT
TRBJ1-2	.	TRBV30	.	CAWKVPRGWGYTF	TGTGCCTGGAAGGTCCCCAGGGGTTGGGGCTACACCTTC
TRBJ2-7	.	TRBV5-1	few	CASSLGTRDEQYF	TGCGCCAGCAGCTTGGGGACAAGAGACGAGCAGTACTTC
TRBJ1-5	.	TRBV28	few	CASSPVQGYGNQPQHF	TGTGCCAGCAGTCCCGTCCAGGGTTACGGCAATCAGCCCCAGCATTTT
TRBJ2-7	TRBD1	TRBV18	few	CASSSRPGQNYEQYF	TGTGCCAGCTCGTCACGACCGGGACAGAACTACGAGCAGTACTTC
TRBJ2-1	TRBD2	TRBV5-6	.	CASSLVATSGHNEQFF	TGTGCCAGCAGCTTGGTGGCGACTAGCGGACACAATGAGCAGTTCTTC
TRBJ2-7	.	TRBV20-1	.	CSAAGSYEQYF	TGCAGTGCGGCAGGATCCTACGAGCAGTACTTC
TRBJ1-2	.	TRBV7-2	.	CASSPVRTDHGYTF	TGTGCCAGCAGCCCTGTGAGGACAGATCATGGCTACACCTTC
TRBJ2-1	.	TRBV5-1	.	CASSLAAGNEQFF	TGCGCCAGCAGCTTGGCCGCGGGCAATGAGCAGTTCTTC
TRBJ2-7	.	TRBV4-3	few	CASSQDATAFNEQYF	TGCGCCAGCAGCCAAGATGCTACCGCCTTCAACGAGCAGTACTTC
TRBJ2-7	.	TRBV18	few	CASSPSEGEQYF	TGTGCCAGCTCACCATCGGAGGGCGAGCAGTACTTC
TRBJ2-1	.	TRBV5-1	few	CASSKKTGEYSNGNEQFF	TGCGCCAGCAGCAAAAAGACAGGAGAGTATTCCAATGGCAATGAGCAGTTCTTC
TRBJ2-1	TRBD2	TRBV15	.	CATSRETSVSYEQFF	TGTGCCACCAGCAGAGAAACTAGCGTTAGCTATGAGCAGTTCTTC